The source of this T cell receptor beta chain is a study of control samples from healthy donors and cancer patients. V was trimmed by 3 bases and J by 0 bases, leaving 9 bases between them. Germline V lookup: CDR1 LNHDA, CDR2 SQIVND (reference sequence). The CDR3 is 15 residues long. This table comes from immunoSEQ multiplex PCR, and its TCRdb copy is limited to in-frame clones, with some not included. The table lists approximately 170,000 clones, around 90% of them singletons. V gene TRBV19 combines with J gene TRBJ1-5; the D is unclear. This TCR was sampled from a woman aged 25-40 years in good health. The sample taken for sequencing was blood. In nucleotides, the CDR3 is TGTGCCAGTAGTATGGCACACTATAGCAATCAGCCCCAGCATTTT. Translating it yields CASSMAHYSNQPQHF.